This T cell receptor (beta chain) came from a study of circulating and synovial CD4+ cells in juvenile arthritis (TCRdb year 2014). Concerning the study at large: TCRbeta CDR3 repertoires of circulating HLA-DR+ CD4 T cells, bulk blood CD4 T cells and synovial CD4 T cells were compared within each patient. The goal of the repertoire sequencing was to confirm that synovial clonotypes were enriched in a circulating synovial-like CD4 T cell subset. Results the study describes overall, beyond this receptor: Overlap with synovium increased with sequencing depth, so measured shared-clonotype fractions likely underestimated the full repertoire overlap. The difference between circulating pathogenic-like lymphocytes and bulk blood T cells was not detected by traditional Vbeta family usage analysis. Synovial and circulating pathogenic-like lymphocyte repertoires were less diverse than bulk blood CD4 repertoires, and some CPL samples were as oligoclonal as synovium. Circulating pathogenic-like lymphocytes were found to cluster with synovial T cells, and a substantially higher fraction of CDR3 sequences was shared with synovium by circulating pathogenic-like lymphocytes than by bulk blood. Because CPL samples and bulk blood CD4 samples differed in T cell genome counts by at least an order of magnitude, sample-size effects were addressed.

The library was built by means of the immunoSEQ multiplex PCR assay. TCRbeta CDR3 sequencing was performed as a commercial service by an external provider. In the source study's methods: The analyses used productive nucleotide sequences together with amino acid sequences obtained by in silico translation. Diversity was measured with Renyi entropy across alpha values, using the median of 200 repeated subsamples to equalise sample size. The distance between each pair of repertoires was calculated as one minus the Chao-modified Jaccard index, which corrects for under-sampling, and this distance was used for clustering. Frequency-weighted overlap with synovial clonotypes was calculated over 200 sample sizes with 200 draws without replacement at each size, and the overlap was reported at the size of the smaller sample. TCRdb took this table from immuneACCESS and kept in-frame rearrangements with V and J called. Such tables lack part of the clones; where checked against another copy, unresolved V genes explain under half of the gap, and the rest is unexplained. V and J calls and clone size are those listed in that table; D and trimming were worked out from the DNA. In this sample the table shows 30,000 to 40,000 clones, roughly 95% of which occur a single time. About 0.68% of the sample is in the top ten clones.

To note about this clone: No cognate antigen has been identified for it. No clone much larger than this one lies a single base away; base qualities are absent.

The sequenced samples were obtained from patients with active juvenile idiopathic arthritis. Sorting was carried out immediately after cells were thawed, and dead cells were excluded with Live/Dead Fixable Near-IR Stain. Sample: CD4+ T cells from blood. The receptor was isolated from a human donor with juvenile idiopathic arthritis.

CDR3 protein: CASSFTLLAGDTQYF. In nucleotides, the sequence is TGTGCCAGCAGTTTTACATTACTAGCGGGAGATACGCAGTATTTT. The chain links TRBV6-5 with TRBJ2-3; 9 bases in the middle match TRBD2. CDR1 MNHEY and CDR2 SVGAGI were looked up in the germline V gene. The CDR3 spans 15 residues, from the cysteine through the phenylalanine. The CDR3 DNA has 45 bases and is translated from base 1. V is cut back by 4 bases and J by 5 bases, with 7 bases in the junction unmatched.